What follows are 10 T cell receptor beta chains derived from one specimen sequenced in a study of blood T cell repertoires in COVID-19. Measured with immunoSEQ multiplex PCR; TCRdb has only the in-frame clones, and not every one. Altogether 160,000 or so clones are present, under 95% being singletons, with the ten largest covering roughly a sixth. Sequenced material: peripheral blood. These receptor sequences come from a man in his sixties with active or convalescent COVID-19.

This rearrangement joins TRBV5-1 to TRBJ1-2; 7 bases are shared with TRBD1. This CDR3 has 14 amino acids. Trimming cost V 0 bases and J 2 bases; bases outside gene matches: 1. The V gene's germline CDR1 is SGHRS and CDR2 YFSETQ. CDR3 loop: CASSLEGQNYGYTF. CDR3 in DNA: TGCGCCAGCAGCTTGGAGGGACAGAACTATGGCTACACCTTC.

The rearrangement uses TRBV5-1 and TRBJ2-7; 7 nucleotides align to TRBD1. Germline V gene data show CDR1 as SGHRS and CDR2 as YFSETQ. This CDR3 is 15 amino acids long. The trim removed 0 bases at V and 2 bases at J, leaving 5 bases unmatched. The CDR3 region has the DNA TGCGCCAGCAGCTTGGCCGGCAGGGGGACCTACGAGCAGTACTTC. It codes for CASSLAGRGTYEQYF.

The chain couples TRBV19 to TRBJ2-7, with TRBD1 identical over 7 bases. V lost 5 bases and J lost 6; bases outside the gene matches: 7. This CDR3 is 13 amino acids long. Germline values: CDR1 LNHDA, CDR2 SQIVND (reference sequence). This CDR3 is CASSVKTGTEQYF. The CDR3 bases are TGTGCCAGTAGTGTTAAGACAGGGACCGAGCAGTACTTC.

This sequence joins TRBV4-1 and TRBJ2-5; 11 bases agree with TRBD2. This CDR3 contains 18 residues. The germline V gene encodes CDR1 MGHRA and CDR2 YSYEKL. After removal of 1 base from V and 3 bases from J, the junction contained 10 bases not matched to a gene. The CDR3: CASSQALLAGVGEETQYF. In DNA form, the CDR3 reads TGCGCCAGCAGCCAAGCCCTACTAGCGGGAGTTGGGGAAGAGACCCAGTACTTC.

J is TRBJ2-7 and V is TRBV10-3, with D unclear. This CDR3 spans 16 amino acids. Trimming stripped 0 bases from V and 0 bases from J, with 12 bases between. The germline V gene has CDR1 ENHRY and CDR2 SYGVKD. The CDR3 here is CAISESILGDSYEQYF. Written as DNA, the CDR3 is TGTGCCATCAGTGAGTCGATTCTCGGTGACTCCTACGAGCAGTACTTC.

J is TRBJ1-3 and V is TRBV3-1 (or the pseudogene TRBV3-2); the D gene is possibly TRBD1 (6 bases). Germline V gene data show CDR1 as LGHDT and CDR2 as YNNKEL (reference sequence). Trimming pared 6 bases from V and 1 base from J, leaving 13 bases between. The CDR3 loop spans 15 amino acids. Written as DNA, the CDR3 is TGTGCCAGCAGTAAACAGGGATCTTCTGGAAACACCATATATTTT. Translation gives CASSKQGSSGNTIYF.

The genes are TRBV2 and TRBJ2-1, with TRBD1 matching over 12 bases. The CDR3 consists of 15 residues. The V segment lost 6 bases and the J segment 7 bases; nucleotides outside the gene matches: 7. Looked up from germline, CDR1 is SNHLY and CDR2 is FYNNEI. This CDR3 is CASSGGTGGWNEQFF. The CDR3 DNA sequence: TGTGCCAGCAGCGGAGGGACAGGGGGCTGGAATGAGCAGTTCTTC.

The genes are TRBV10-1 and TRBJ1-1, with no clear D. Trimming took off 2 bases at V and 1 base at J, with 8 bases between the two ends. From germline, CDR1 is WNHNN and CDR2 SYGVQD (reference sequence). The CDR3 is 14 residues long. The CDR3 loop is CASSESGQNTEAFF. For the CDR3, the DNA is TGCGCCAGCAGTGAGAGCGGGCAGAACACTGAAGCTTTCTTT.

This clone has a handful of counts. The CDR3 protein is CASSLDLSGEMNTEAFF. CDR3 DNA sequence: TGTGCCAGCAGCTTGGACCTGTCGGGAGAAATGAACACTGAAGCTTTCTTT. The chain has TRBV7-9 and TRBJ1-1; D remains ambiguous. Germline CDR1 and CDR2: SEHNR and FQNEAQ (reference sequence). Deletions cut 3 bases from V and 0 bases from J, with 17 bases between. The CDR3 is 17 residues long. Complete variable domain (other parts from reference TRBV7-9 and TRBJ1-1): DTGVSQNPRHKITKRGQNVTFRCDPISEHNRLYWYRQTLGQGPEFLTYFQNEAQLEKSRLLSDRFSAERPKGSFSTLEIQRTEQGDSAMYLCASSLDLSGEMNTEAFFGQGTRLTVV.

The V and J genes are TRBV5-1 and TRBJ2-3; D is unresolved. CDR3 size: 15 residues. Germline V gives CDR1 SGHRS, CDR2 YFSETQ. The ends were cut back, 4 bases at V and 2 bases at J, with 14 bases in the middle. The CDR3 protein is CASSLQTIPTDTQYF. The CDR3 DNA reads as TGCGCCAGCAGCCTACAAACTATACCCACAGATACGCAGTATTTT.